The entry below gives a single T cell receptor (beta chain) sequence along with its context. Its antigen is currently unknown. This entry comes from a study of T cells in localized non-small cell lung cancer. Study-wide results and limits: Among the top 100 tumor clones, a median about 52 appeared in adjacent lung.

The V segment lost 1 base and the J segment 5 bases; nucleotides outside the gene matches: 12. There are 17 residues in the CDR3. The germline V gene encodes CDR1 SGHRS and CDR2 YFSETQ. Generated by immunoSEQ multiplex PCR, the TCRdb table keeps only in-frame clones and is missing some. Seen here are approximately 70,000 clones, 86% observed once, and the top ten hold 21%. The genes are TRBV5-1 and TRBJ1-1, with 9 bases fitting TRBD1. The receptor was isolated from a male donor at least 60 years old with stage III squamous cell lung carcinoma. Sequencing used peripheral blood, obtained before any cancer treatment. This CDR3 is CASSLTGGFGRKTEAFF. The CDR3 DNA follows: TGCGCCAGCAGCTTGACAGGGGGCTTCGGGCGAAAGACTGAAGCTTTCTTT.